These 13 T cell receptor beta chains were sequenced from one sample in a study of blood T cell repertoires in COVID-19. Measured with immunoSEQ multiplex PCR; TCRdb has only the in-frame clones, and not every one. The data show roughly 200,000 clones, about 86% seen once. The sample taken for sequencing was peripheral blood. The receptors stem from a woman between 50 and 59 years old with COVID-19, enrolled during active disease.

A few counts support this clone. V usage is TRBV1 and J usage is TRBJ1-6; no DNA check was done on the table's D call, TRBD1. TRBV1 is a pseudogene locus. This CDR3 is built from 16 residues. Here the CDR3 DNA reads TGCACCAGCAGCCAAGGACAGGGGAGCTATAATTCACCCCTCCACTTT. Its protein is CTSSQGQGSYNSPLHF.

The chain uses TRBV5-4 and TRBJ2-1; tentative D call: TRBD1 (6 bases). The V and J ends lost 5 bases and 0 bases respectively, with 12 bases between them. CDR3 size: 15 residues. Germline CDR1 SGHNT, CDR2 YYREEE (reference sequence). The CDR3 loop is CASRNRAGSYNEQFF. As DNA, the CDR3 is TGTGCCAGCAGAAACAGGGCAGGCTCCTACAATGAGCAGTTCTTC.

The chain carries TRBV5-6 and TRBJ1-2; TRBD1 is a possible D gene (5 bases). This CDR3 is 14 amino acids long. The V end lost 4 bases, the J end lost 8 bases, and 18 bases lay between the germline ends. Germline CDR1 is SGHDT and CDR2 is YYEEEE. In DNA, the CDR3 is TGTGCCAGCAGCCCACCATCAGGGCCCGCGGGCTACACCTTC. Its protein is CASSPPSGPAGYTF.

The rearrangement uses TRBV28 and TRBJ2-2; 7 bases are a match to TRBD2. Germline V gives CDR1 MDHEN, CDR2 SYDVKM. V lost 2 bases and J lost 7; bases outside the gene matches: 4. This CDR3 comprises 14 residues. The chain's CDR3 is CASSLPLADGELFF. In DNA, the CDR3 is TGTGCCAGCAGTTTACCGCTAGCGGACGGGGAGCTGTTTTTT.

The genes are TRBV19 and TRBJ1-5; D unclear. The CDR3 is 16 residues long. Germline V gene lookup returns CDR1 LNHDA and CDR2 SQIVND (reference sequence). Trimming left V 3 bases short and J 1 base short, with 13 bases between. The CDR3 spells CASSIGPSRSNQPQHF. The DNA for the CDR3 is TGTGCCAGTAGTATTGGTCCGAGTAGAAGCAATCAGCCCCAGCATTTT.

The chain carries TRBV21-1 and TRBJ2-2; the listed D gene, TRBD1, was not tested against the DNA. TRBV21-1 is an annotated pseudogene. CDR3 length: 18 amino acids. CDR3 residues: CASSYVNGTGRGAGELFF. The CDR3 nucleotides are TGTGCCAGCAGCTACGTGAACGGGACAGGGAGGGGCGCCGGGGAGCTGTTTTTT.

The chain employs TRBV3-1 (or the pseudogene TRBV3-2) and TRBJ2-3; TRBD2 agrees at 14 bases. The ends lost 4 bases at V and 0 bases at J; junction bases unmatched: 3. The germline CDR1 and CDR2 sequences are LGHDT and YNNKEL (reference sequence). The CDR3 contains 17 residues. The CDR3: CASSRTSGGFSTDTQYF. CDR3 sequence (DNA): TGTGCCAGCAGCCGGACTAGCGGGGGGTTTAGCACAGATACGCAGTATTTT.

V is TRBV19 and J is TRBJ1-2; D is uncertain. Per the germline V gene, CDR1 is LNHDA and CDR2 is SQIVND (reference sequence). CDR3 length: 14 residues. Trimming removed 6 bases at V and 6 bases at J, with 17 bases between. In DNA, the CDR3 is TGTGCCAGTAGACGTCAGTCATCCTCGAATGGCTACACCTTC. This codes for CASRRQSSSNGYTF. The full variable domain, in which reference TRBV19 and TRBJ1-2 provide the parts outside the CDR3, is DGGITQSPKYLFRKEGQNVTLSCEQNLNHDAMYWYRQDPGQGLRLIYYSQIVNDFQKGDIAEGYSVSREKKESFPLTVTSAQKNPTAFYLCASRRQSSSNGYTFGSGTRLTVV.

This rearrangement joins TRBV24-1 to TRBJ2-1; 7 bases map to TRBD1. CDR3 length: 16 amino acids. CDR1 is KGHDR and CDR2 is SFDVKD in the germline V gene. V was clipped by 0 bases and J by 5 bases; unmatched bases: 6. In nucleotides, the CDR3 is TGTGCCACCAGTGATTTGGAGGGGGACAGACACAATGAGCAGTTCTTC. It encodes CATSDLEGDRHNEQFF.

This clone appeared a single time. The gene calls are TRBV10-1 and TRBJ2-5; D might be TRBD1 (8 bases). The V gene lost 6 bases and the J gene lost 5 bases, with 19 bases spanning the gap. Per the germline V gene, CDR1 is WNHNN and CDR2 is SYGVQD (reference sequence). The CDR3 length is 15 residues. In DNA, the CDR3 is TGCGCCAGCAGCTCCGGGGGGACAGGACGGGAGACCCAGTACTTC. It encodes CASSSGGTGRETQYF.

The CDR3 loop is CASSRDRGIGGYTF. The CDR3 DNA is TGTGCCAGCAGCCGGGACAGGGGCATAGGTGGCTACACCTTC. The chain uses TRBV14 and TRBJ1-2; 10 nucleotides align to TRBD1. Germline CDR1 SGHDN, CDR2 FVKESK. This CDR3 has 14 residues. V gave up 4 bases and J gave up 7 bases; unmatched junction bases: 6.

The chain employs TRBV12-5 and TRBJ1-5; 8 positions match TRBD1. Germline V gives CDR1 LGHNT, CDR2 FRNRAP. The CDR3 covers 14 residues. Unmatched junction bases numbered 7, after V lost 6 bases and J lost 6 bases. The CDR3 coding sequence is TGTGCTAGTGGCCGGGGACAGGATGGTCAGCCCCAGCATTTT. It encodes CASGRGQDGQPQHF.

The CDR3 is CASSPIGQGGAGYTF. As DNA, the CDR3 is TGTGCCAGCAGCCCTATCGGACAGGGTGGTGCTGGCTACACCTTC. The chain uses TRBV3-1 (or the pseudogene TRBV3-2) and TRBJ1-2; 8 bases agree with TRBD1. Germline V CDR1 and CDR2: LGHDT, YNNKEL (reference sequence). The CDR3 contains 15 residues. V dropped 4 bases and J dropped 7; count of bases not matched to a gene: 11.